The present entry profiles one TCR beta chain with its context. Its antigen is currently unknown. A single record per CDR3 protein comes from TCRdb applying MiXCR to the 5' RACE reads. The sample lists about 520,000 distinct CDR3 sequences; less than 25% were seen once. The data derive from a study of identical twins. Trimming took 4 bases from V and 4 from J; bases not matched to a gene: 7. Germline values: CDR1 SGHTA, CDR2 FQGNSA. The length of the CDR3 is 15 residues. Study-level findings and limits: Shared out-of-frame alpha sequences (those common to twins) showed excess low generation probability. Conclusions came from cross-sectional statistical analysis, not from following the same donors.

The sample also formed part of further work on T cells expressing NK-cell markers. Turning to that study: As a fraction of CD8+ T cells, dominant NKG2C+ clonotypes reached roughly 1.0-7.0% in six donors. Several donors showed these clonotypes also leading the CD3+CD56-NKG2C+ fraction.

The sample was CD4+ T cells sorted from blood. This clonotype originated in a woman younger than 35 in good health. The chain combines TRBV7-2 with TRBJ2-5, with TRBD2 matching over 9 bases. The CDR3 sequence is CASSSYGGGAETQYF. As DNA, the CDR3 is TGTGCCAGCAGCTCCTATGGCGGGGGGGCAGAGACCCAGTACTTC.